This T cell receptor beta chain derives from a study of regulatory T cells in long-lasting Graves disease. Study-level background: Recently diagnosed Graves' patients had received antithyroid drugs for under 3 months.

As for time point: newly diagnosed GD, antithyroid drugs for less than 3 months. Following extraction of RNA from PBMCs, that RNA was used to make the TCR library. According to the study, TCR beta libraries were built with iRepertoire HTBI primers and CDR3-region Arm-PCR. TCRdb passed the multiplex PCR reads through MiXCR, listing each CDR3 protein once. Among fewer than 450,000 distinct CDR3 sequences, over 12% were seen once, and the ten largest hold approximately 7.8%. A further study also used this sample, focusing on T cells in Graves' hyperthyroidism and ophthalmopathy. Per that paper: Blood samples included most of the expanded thyroid clonotypes exceeding 0.001.

The TCR originated in a woman aged 40-49 years with Graves disease. The sample here was peripheral blood mononuclear cells (PBMCs), taken at new diagnosis, from a patient treated with antithyroid drugs.

DNA for the CDR3: TGCGCCAGCAGTGAGTCGGGGGCCGGGGAGCTGTTTTTT. Its translation is CASSESGAGELFF. V gene TRBV10-1 combines with J gene TRBJ2-2; tentatively, D is TRBD1 or TRBD2 (5 bases each). Germline loops: CDR1 WNHNN, CDR2 SYGVQD (reference sequence). The V end lost 0 bases, the J end lost 6 bases, and 5 bases lay between the germline ends. CDR3 length: 13 residues.